The 26 T cell receptor beta chains in this list originate from one sample, sequenced in a study of blood T cell repertoires in COVID-19. Data came from immunoSEQ multiplex PCR; TCRdb stores just in-frame clones and leaves some out. Among 15,000 to 19,000 clones listed, around 83% were seen once. Input material: peripheral blood. The receptors come from a man between 60 and 75 years old with acute or convalescent COVID-19.

V gene TRBV7-9 combines with J gene TRBJ2-7, with TRBD2 identical over 12 bases. In germline, CDR1 is SEHNR, CDR2 FQNEAQ (reference sequence). This CDR3 is built from 14 residues. With 7 bases clipped from V and 4 bases from J, the junction kept 5 bases outside the gene matches. The chain's CDR3 is CASNSLAGGYEQYF. The CDR3 coding sequence is TGTGCCAGCAACAGCCTAGCGGGAGGGTACGAGCAGTACTTC.

This rearrangement joins TRBV2 to TRBJ1-4; D unclear. This CDR3 contains 13 residues. Germline CDR1 SNHLY, CDR2 FYNNEI. Trimming shortened V by 7 bases and J by 2 bases, and 8 bases separated the two germline ends. CDR3 loop: CASMRRTNEKLFF. CDR3 nucleotides: TGTGCCAGCATGAGGAGGACTAATGAAAAACTGTTTTTT.

The chain joins TRBV6-5 to TRBJ2-1; D is possibly TRBD1 (6 bases). V lost 0 bases to trimming and J lost 7 bases, with 16 bases between them. Germline CDR1 MNHEY, CDR2 SVGAGI. The CDR3 totals 16 residues. CDR3 in DNA: TGTGCCAGCAGTTACTCTACAGGGTCGTATGGGAATGAGCAGTTCTTC. Its translation: CASSYSTGSYGNEQFF.

V is TRBV18 and J is TRBJ2-3; no definite D call. Germline V gene data show CDR1 as KGHSH and CDR2 as LQKENI. V was shortened by 2 bases and J by 5 bases, with 5 bases between the two germline ends. The CDR3 has 12 amino acids. The CDR3 sequence is CASSPYGDTQYF. The CDR3, as DNA: TGTGCCAGCTCACCATACGGAGATACGCAGTATTTT. The entire variable domain, with the rest obtained from reference TRBV18 and TRBJ2-3, is as follows: NAGVMQNPRHLVRRRGQEARLRCSPMKGHSHVYWYRQLPEEGLKFMVYLQKENIIDESGMPKERFSAEFPKEGPSILRIQQVVRGDSAAYFCASSPYGDTQYFGPGTRLTVL.

The CDR3 loop reads CASSLGQEDNSPLHF. Written as DNA, the CDR3 is TGCGCCAGCAGCTTGGGACAGGAGGACAATTCACCCCTCCACTTT. The rearrangement joins TRBV5-1 to TRBJ1-6; the D gene is possibly TRBD1 (6 bases). Trimming took off 0 bases at V and 7 bases at J, with 11 bases between the two ends. CDR3 length equals 15 residues. Germline assignment: CDR1 SGHRS and CDR2 YFSETQ. Based on the CDR3 plus reference TRBV5-1 and TRBJ1-6, the full variable domain is KAGVTQTPRYLIKTRGQQVTLSCSPISGHRSVSWYQQTPGQGLQFLFEYFSETQRNKGNFPGRFSGRQFSNSRSEMNVSTLELGDSALYLCASSLGQEDNSPLHFGNGTRLTVT.

The V and J genes are TRBV7-3 and TRBJ2-1; 7 bases match TRBD1. Germline lookup yields CDR1 SGHTA and CDR2 FQGTGA. This CDR3 contains 17 residues. J lost 1 base, V lost 5 bases, and 11 bases had no gene match. The CDR3 is CASSLQGGLRSYNEQFF. CDR3 bases: TGTGCCAGCAGCCTTCAAGGGGGCCTTCGGTCCTACAATGAGCAGTTCTTC.

The genes are TRBV3-1 (or the pseudogene TRBV3-2) and TRBJ2-3; TRBD1 aligns across 10 bases. The V gene's germline CDR1 is LGHDT and CDR2 YNNKEL (reference sequence). The CDR3 totals 14 residues. V gave up 7 bases and J gave up 4 bases; unmatched junction bases: 5. The CDR3 loop reads CASTLGQGADTQYF. Written as DNA, the CDR3 is TGTGCCAGCACCTTAGGACAGGGGGCAGATACGCAGTATTTT.

This chain connects TRBV11-3 to TRBJ2-1; 11 nucleotides agree with TRBD2. Germline V gives CDR1 SGHNT, CDR2 YENEEA. V lost 1 base to trimming and J lost 7 bases; unmatched junction nucleotides: 9. The CDR3 contains 17 residues. CDR3 sequence reads: CASSLAVTSGSSNEQFF. The CDR3 bases are TGTGCCAGCAGCTTAGCCGTCACTAGCGGGAGTAGTAATGAGCAGTTCTTC. The full variable domain, with the rest looked up from reference TRBV11-3 and TRBJ2-1, is EAGVVQSPRYKIIEKKQPVAFWCNPISGHNTLYWYLQNLGQGPELLIRYENEEAVDDSQLPKDRFSAERLKGVDSTLKIQPAELGDSAVYLCASSLAVTSGSSNEQFFGPGTRLTVL.

This chain joins TRBV9 and TRBJ1-1; D unresolved. Deletions cut 4 bases from V and 0 bases from J, with 13 bases between. The CDR3 loop spans 15 amino acids. The V gene's germline CDR1 is SGDLS and CDR2 YYNGEE. The CDR3 protein is CASSLGGSVNTEAFF. Written as DNA, the CDR3 is TGTGCCAGCAGCCTTGGCGGATCGGTGAACACTGAAGCTTTCTTT.

The chain links TRBV6-5 to TRBJ2-5, with TRBD1 matching over 7 bases. There are 14 residues in the CDR3. Germline CDR1 and CDR2: MNHEY and SVGAGI. The ends lost 5 bases at V and 5 bases at J; junction bases unmatched: 8. CDR3 bases: TGTGCCAGCAGTAAGAGAGGGGGCTCGGAGACCCAGTACTTC. This encodes CASSKRGGSETQYF.

V gene TRBV9 combines with J gene TRBJ2-1; the match to TRBD1 covers 7 bases. V trimming: 4 bases; J trimming: 3 bases; junction bases outside the gene matches: 1. There are 13 residues in the CDR3. Germline V gives CDR1 SGDLS, CDR2 YYNGEE. The CDR3 DNA follows: TGTGCCAGCAGCTGGGACAGCTACAATGAGCAGTTCTTC. It codes for CASSWDSYNEQFF.

The chain joins TRBV7-8 to TRBJ2-2; TRBD1 aligns across 10 bases. Per the germline V gene, CDR1 is SGHVS and CDR2 is FQNEAQ. V gave up 1 base and J gave up 6 bases; unmatched junction bases: 5. The CDR3 sequence is 16 residues long. In DNA form, the CDR3 reads TGTGCCAGCAGCTTAGGGGACAGGGGAGTTCCCGGGGAGCTGTTTTTT. This codes for CASSLGDRGVPGELFF.

The gene calls are TRBV7-9 and TRBJ2-1; TRBD2 matches at 7 bases. The germline CDR1 and CDR2 sequences are SEHNR and FQNEAQ (reference sequence). CDR3 length equals 15 residues. After removal of 0 bases from V and 7 bases from J, the junction contained 6 bases not matched to a gene. The CDR3 spells CASSLALYGGNEQFF. The CDR3 DNA is TGTGCCAGCAGCTTAGCGCTTTACGGGGGGAATGAGCAGTTCTTC.

The CDR3 nucleotides read TGTGCCAGCAGCTCGACAGGGCCTCTCTATGGCTACACCTTC. Translating gives CASSSTGPLYGYTF. This chain uses TRBV7-3 with TRBJ1-2, with 7 bases aligning to TRBD1. The J segment lost 4 bases and the V segment lost 4 bases, leaving 6 bases of the junction unmatched. CDR3 size: 14 residues. Germline CDR1 SGHTA, CDR2 FQGTGA.

This clone appeared a few times. The chain uses TRBV5-4 and TRBJ1-2; no definite D call. The V gene's germline CDR1 is SGHNT and CDR2 YYREEE (reference sequence). Trimming removed 2 bases from V and 7 bases from J, with 9 bases in between. CDR3 length equals 12 residues. The CDR3 bases are TGTGCCAGCAGCTTCCCGACAAGTGGCTACACCTTC. The encoded protein is CASSFPTSGYTF.

In DNA form, the CDR3 reads TGTGCCAGCAGCCAAAATGGGGGCGGTCAGCCCCAGCATTTT. This translates into CASSQNGGGQPQHF. The gene calls are TRBV3-1 (or the pseudogene TRBV3-2) and TRBJ1-5; D possibly corresponds to TRBD1 (6 bases). Deletions cut 2 bases from V and 6 bases from J, with 11 bases between. CDR1 LGHDT and CDR2 YNNKEL come from the germline V gene (reference sequence). The CDR3 contains 14 residues.

The CDR3 sequence is CAWSVDRDSNQPQHF. The CDR3 DNA reads as TGTGCCTGGAGCGTGGACAGGGATAGCAATCAGCCCCAGCATTTT. The chain is built from TRBV30 and TRBJ1-5, with 8 bases lining up with TRBD1. The CDR3 sequence is 15 residues long. The V and J ends lost 3 bases and 0 bases, in that order; junction bases with no gene match: 4. Germline V gene data show CDR1 as GTSNPN and CDR2 as SVGIG (reference sequence).

The V call is TRBV27, the J call TRBJ2-1; 8 nucleotides align to TRBD2. The germline V gene has CDR1 MNHEY and CDR2 SMNVEV (reference sequence). V shed 3 bases and J 4 bases; nucleotides not matched to a gene: 5. This CDR3 region has 15 residues. CDR3 sequence reads: CASSLSGSAYNEQFF. CDR3 in DNA: TGTGCCAGCAGTTTGAGCGGGAGTGCGTACAATGAGCAGTTCTTC.

The genes are TRBV27 and TRBJ1-1; TRBD1 matches 8 bases. CDR1 and CDR2 from the germline V gene are MNHEY and SMNVEV (reference sequence). The CDR3 has 16 amino acids. V lost 3 bases and J lost 4; bases outside the gene matches: 10. The CDR3 spells CASSFRTGLEGTEAFF. CDR3 in DNA: TGTGCCAGCAGTTTCCGGACAGGGTTAGAGGGCACTGAAGCTTTCTTT.

The genes are TRBV5-1 and TRBJ1-4; 8 bases match TRBD1. Germline lookup yields CDR1 SGHRS and CDR2 YFSETQ. This CDR3 comprises 15 residues. The V and J ends lost 0 bases and 8 bases, in that order; junction bases with no gene match: 6. Here the CDR3 reads CASSLAATGDEKLFF. DNA of the CDR3: TGCGCCAGCAGCTTGGCCGCGACAGGGGACGAAAAACTGTTTTTT.

The chain links TRBV30 to TRBJ2-6; 7 positions match TRBD1. This CDR3 has 19 amino acids. The V segment lost 0 bases and the J segment 0 bases; nucleotides outside the gene matches: 11. Germline CDR1 GTSNPN, CDR2 SVGIG (reference sequence). CDR3 region: CAWSVLILGGGSGANVLTF. CDR3 in DNA: TGTGCCTGGAGTGTTCTAATATTAGGGGGCGGCTCTGGGGCCAACGTCCTGACTTTC.

This chain uses TRBV7-2 with TRBJ2-1, with D unclear. CDR1 is SGHTA, CDR2 FQGNSA, per germline. V dropped 5 bases and J dropped 4 bases, with 15 bases sitting between them. The CDR3 contains 15 residues. The CDR3 reads CASSPLGEVYNEQFF. CDR3 bases: TGTGCCAGCAGCCCACTCGGCGAGGTGTACAATGAGCAGTTCTTC. The full variable domain, its missing parts supplied by reference TRBV7-2 and TRBJ2-1, is GAGVSQSPSNKVTEKGKDVELRCDPISGHTALYWYRQSLGQGLEFLIYFQGNSAPDKSGLPSDRFSAERTGGSVSTLTIQRTQQEDSAVYLCASSPLGEVYNEQFFGPGTRLTVL.

As DNA, the CDR3 is TGTGCCTCAAGGACCGGGACTCGCACCGGGGAGCTGTTTTTT. As protein: CASRTGTRTGELFF. The V gene is TRBV6-6, the J gene TRBJ2-2; weak D call: TRBD2 (6 bases). Trimming pared 11 bases from V and 4 bases from J, leaving 17 bases between. The CDR3 contains 14 residues. Germline V gene data show CDR1 as MNHNY and CDR2 as SVGAGI (reference sequence).

The chain joins TRBV27 to TRBJ2-3; D possibly corresponds to TRBD2 (5 bases). V lost 2 bases, J lost 5 bases, and 8 bases lay in between. The germline V gene has CDR1 MNHEY and CDR2 SMNVEV (reference sequence). This CDR3 contains 13 residues. The CDR3 spells CASSLVRGDTQYF. In DNA form, the CDR3 reads TGTGCCAGCAGTTTAGTCCGGGGAGATACGCAGTATTTT.

V is TRBV28 and J is TRBJ2-7; possible D gene TRBD1, 6 bases. Per the germline V gene, CDR1 is MDHEN and CDR2 is SYDVKM. V was cut by 3 bases and J by 1 base, with 13 bases left in between. The CDR3 spans 15 residues. As DNA, the CDR3 is TGTGCCAGCAGTTTGTTTGGACAGTCGTCCTACGAGCAGTACTTC. Its translation: CASSLFGQSSYEQYF.

This clone was counted a single time. This chain links TRBV5-4 with TRBJ2-5; 9 bases agree with TRBD2. The V and J ends lost 2 bases and 1 base, in that order; junction bases with no gene match: 3. The CDR3 runs 15 residues. Germline V gene sequence: CDR1 SGHNT, CDR2 YYREEE (reference sequence). The CDR3 coding sequence is TGTGCCAGCAGCTTTAGCGGGAGTCCCCAAGAGACCCAGTACTTC. Its translation is CASSFSGSPQETQYF. Using reference TRBV5-4 and TRBJ2-5 for the parts outside the CDR3, the full variable domain is ETGVTQSPTHLIKTRGQQVTLRCSSQSGHNTVSWYQQALGQGPQFIFQYYREEENGRGNFPPRFSGLQFPNYSSELNVNALELDDSALYLCASSFSGSPQETQYFGPGTRLLVL.